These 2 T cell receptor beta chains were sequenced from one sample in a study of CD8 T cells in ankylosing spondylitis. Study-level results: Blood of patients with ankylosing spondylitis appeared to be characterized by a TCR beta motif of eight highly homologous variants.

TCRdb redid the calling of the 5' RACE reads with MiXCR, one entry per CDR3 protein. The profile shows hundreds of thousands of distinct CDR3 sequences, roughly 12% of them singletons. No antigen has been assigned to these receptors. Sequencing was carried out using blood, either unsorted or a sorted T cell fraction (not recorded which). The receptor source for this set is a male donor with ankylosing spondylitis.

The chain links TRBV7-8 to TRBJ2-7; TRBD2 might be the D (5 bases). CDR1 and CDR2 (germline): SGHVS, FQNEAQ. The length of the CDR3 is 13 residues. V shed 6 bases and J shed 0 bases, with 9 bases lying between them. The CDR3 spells CASRRLASYEQYF. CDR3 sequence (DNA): TGTGCCAGCAGACGTCTAGCCTCCTACGAGCAGTACTTC.

The CDR3 spells CASILAGGLYNEQFF. CDR3 DNA: TGTGCCAGCATTCTCGCCGGGGGGTTATACAATGAGCAGTTCTTC. The gene calls are TRBV7-9 and TRBJ2-1, with 7 bases fitting TRBD2. This CDR3 is built from 15 residues. V gave up 7 bases and J gave up 4 bases; unmatched junction bases: 10. Looked up from germline, CDR1 is SEHNR and CDR2 is FQNEAQ (reference sequence).